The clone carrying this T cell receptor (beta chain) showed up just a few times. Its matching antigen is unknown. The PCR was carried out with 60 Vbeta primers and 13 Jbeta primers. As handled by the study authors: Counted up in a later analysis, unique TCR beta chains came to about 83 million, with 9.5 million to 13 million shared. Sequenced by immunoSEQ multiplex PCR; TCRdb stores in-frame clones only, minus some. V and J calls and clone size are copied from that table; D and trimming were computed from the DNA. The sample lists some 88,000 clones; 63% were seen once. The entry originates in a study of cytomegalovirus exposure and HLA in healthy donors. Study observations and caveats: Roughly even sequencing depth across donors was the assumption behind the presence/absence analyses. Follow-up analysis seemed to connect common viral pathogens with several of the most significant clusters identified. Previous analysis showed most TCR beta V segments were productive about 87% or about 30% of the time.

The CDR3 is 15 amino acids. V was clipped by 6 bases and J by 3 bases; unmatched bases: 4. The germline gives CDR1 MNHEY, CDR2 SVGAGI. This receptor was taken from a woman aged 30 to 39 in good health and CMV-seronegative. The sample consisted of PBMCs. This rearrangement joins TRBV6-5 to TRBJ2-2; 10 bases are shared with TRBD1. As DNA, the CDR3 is TGTGCCAGCAGGGGACAGGGGCCCTACACCGGGGAGCTGTTTTTT. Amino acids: CASRGQGPYTGELFF.